The 20 T cell receptor beta chains below were found in one sample sequenced in a study of beta chain features in type 1 diabetes. Of the isolated RNA, all was reverse transcribed, and so the sequenced material was expressed TCRB transcripts. TCRdb's table, derived via immunoSEQ multiplex PCR, lists solely in-frame clones and lacks some. The data show hundreds of thousands of clones, approximately 30% seen once. Sequencing used naive CD4+ T cells from blood. The receptors originated from a man between 18 and 35 years old in good health.

The V gene is TRBV29-1, the J gene TRBJ1-1; unclear D gene. The CDR3 contains 12 residues. Trimming cost V 8 bases and J 1 base, with 11 bases left between them. Germline CDR1 reads SQVTM; CDR2 reads ANQGSEA. CDR3 residues: CSPYRQNTEAFF. CDR3 coding DNA: TGCAGCCCATATAGACAGAACACTGAAGCTTTCTTT. Using reference TRBV29-1 and TRBJ1-1 for the parts outside the CDR3, the full variable domain is SAVISQKPSRDICQRGTSLTIQCQVDSQVTMMFWYRQQPGQSLTLIATANQGSEATYESGFVIDKFPISRPNLTFSTLTVSNMSPEDSSIYLCSPYRQNTEAFFGQGTRLTVV.

The chain combines TRBV25-1 with TRBJ2-7; 7 bases match TRBD2. J gave up 6 bases and V 6 bases, and 2 bases lay outside the gene matches. This CDR3 is built from 11 residues. Germline V lookup: CDR1 MGHDK, CDR2 SYGVNS. The CDR3 DNA is TGTGCCAGCAGCGGGACTATCGAGCAGTACTTC. Translation: CASSGTIEQYF.

The chain recombines TRBV27 with TRBJ2-7, with TRBD1 matching 7 bases. V lost 5 bases and J lost 2; bases outside the gene matches: 6. CDR1 MNHEY and CDR2 SMNVEV come from the germline V gene (reference sequence). This CDR3 spans 14 amino acids. The CDR3 here is CASSPRDRTYEQYF. The CDR3 DNA is TGTGCCAGCAGTCCAAGGGACAGAACCTACGAGCAGTACTTC.

V and J are TRBV28 and TRBJ2-2; TRBD1 matches 11 bases. The V and J ends lost 6 bases and 7 bases, in that order; junction bases with no gene match: 7. Per the germline V gene, CDR1 is MDHEN and CDR2 is SYDVKM. This CDR3 has 15 residues. CDR3 sequence reads: CASSRDRGFSGELFF. Written as DNA, the CDR3 is TGTGCCAGCAGCCGGGACAGGGGGTTCAGCGGGGAGCTGTTTTTT.

This clone turned up a few times. Other DNA variants within this sample encode the same CDR3. V gene TRBV29-1 combines with J gene TRBJ1-1; D is possibly TRBD1 (5 bases). Trimming cost V 0 bases and J 5 bases, with 7 bases left between them. Germline CDR1 and CDR2: SQVTM and ANQGSEA. This CDR3 region has 12 residues. CDR3 coding DNA: TGCAGCGTTGAAGAGGGGGGGACTGAAGCTTTCTTT. Protein: CSVEEGGTEAFF.

Written as DNA, the CDR3 is TGTGCCTGGAGTACATTATCAGGGAACATGAACACTGAAGCTTTCTTT. It encodes CAWSTLSGNMNTEAFF. This chain uses TRBV30 with TRBJ1-1; D is possibly TRBD1 (5 bases). The CDR3 length is 16 residues. CDR1 and CDR2 (germline): GTSNPN, SVGIG (reference sequence). With 2 bases removed from V and 0 bases from J, the gap between germline ends came to 16 bases.

The DNA for the CDR3 is TGTGCCAGCAGTGACTCAGGTCCTGGCTACACCTTC. This translates into CASSDSGPGYTF. V gene TRBV6-4 combines with J gene TRBJ1-2; no firm D call. The CDR3 is 12 amino acids. The V and J ends lost 0 bases and 7 bases respectively, with 6 bases between them. Germline V gene lookup returns CDR1 MRHNA and CDR2 SNTAGT.

This clone was recorded a few times. The chain employs TRBV30 and TRBJ1-1; no clear D. V gave up 0 bases and J gave up 5 bases, with 10 bases separating them. The CDR3 covers 13 residues. Germline CDR1 and CDR2: GTSNPN and SVGIG (reference sequence). CDR3 in amino acids: CAWSVQSETEAFF. The CDR3 bases are TGTGCCTGGAGTGTACAGTCGGAGACTGAAGCTTTCTTT.

The V gene is TRBV28, the J gene TRBJ2-7; 9 bases match TRBD1. The length of the CDR3 is 17 residues. Per the germline V gene, CDR1 is MDHEN and CDR2 is SYDVKM. V shed 1 base and J 4 bases; nucleotides not matched to a gene: 11. The CDR3 bases are TGTGCCAGCAGTTTATCGTATTCCCGGGACAGGGCGTACGAGCAGTACTTC. This codes for CASSLSYSRDRAYEQYF.

The chain recombines TRBV30 with TRBJ2-7, with 14 bases identical to TRBD2. V was pared by 5 bases and J by 3 bases, with 0 bases of the junction left unmatched. There are 13 residues in the CDR3. From germline, CDR1 is GTSNPN and CDR2 SVGIG (reference sequence). The CDR3 sequence is CAWGTSGSYEQYF. CDR3 bases: TGTGCCTGGGGGACTAGCGGGAGCTACGAGCAGTACTTC.

The chain combines TRBV7-2 with TRBJ2-3; D unresolved. Between the trimmed V and J ends, which lost 5 bases and 4 bases, there was a span of 7 bases. The germline V gene encodes CDR1 SGHTA and CDR2 FQGNSA. The CDR3 is 12 amino acids. In nucleotides, the CDR3 is TGTGCCAGCAGCCCCCTGCCAGATACGCAGTATTTT. Protein sequence: CASSPLPDTQYF.

The chain recombines TRBV15 with TRBJ2-7, with TRBD2 identical over 10 bases. The CDR3 length is 13 residues. Germline-derived CDR1 and CDR2 are LNHNV and YYDKDF (reference sequence). J lost 4 bases, V lost 8 bases, and 5 bases had no gene match. The CDR3 here is CATGLAGVYEQYF. CDR3 DNA sequence: TGTGCCACCGGGCTAGCGGGAGTGTACGAGCAGTACTTC. Drawing the rest from reference TRBV15 and TRBJ2-7, the complete variable domain is DAMVIQNPRYQVTQFGKPVTLSCSQTLNHNVMYWYQQKSSQAPKLLFHYYDKDFNNEADTPDNFQSRRPNTSFCFLDIRSPGLGDTAMYLCATGLAGVYEQYFGPGTRLTVT.

This chain joins TRBV30 and TRBJ2-7, with D maybe TRBD1 (5 bases). V was clipped by 0 bases and J by 6 bases, with 9 bases between them. Germline CDR1 GTSNPN, CDR2 SVGIG (reference sequence). The CDR3 runs to 12 residues. The CDR3 DNA sequence: TGTGCCTGGAGTGTATCCAGGGCCGAGCAGTACTTC. This sequence encodes CAWSVSRAEQYF. The whole variable domain, remainder taken from reference TRBV30 and TRBJ2-7, is SQTIHQWPATLVQPVGSPLSLECTVEGTSNPNLYWYRQAAGRGLQLLFYSVGIGQISSEVPQNLSASRPQDRQFILSSKKLLLSDSGFYLCAWSVSRAEQYFGPGTRLTVT.

CDR3 nucleotides: TGTGCCAGCAGCCGAGGACTAGCGGGAGGGCAGGCCGGGGAGCTGTTTTTT. Translated: CASSRGLAGGQAGELFF. The chain combines TRBV5-4 with TRBJ2-2, with TRBD2 matching over 15 bases. V was pared by 4 bases and J by 6 bases, with 7 bases of the junction left unmatched. The CDR3 runs 17 residues. Germline loops: CDR1 SGHNT, CDR2 YYREEE (reference sequence).

This clone was picked up a small number of times. CDR3 protein: CASSFDRGPYNEQFF. In nucleotides, the CDR3 is TGCGCCAGCAGCTTTGACAGGGGGCCCTACAATGAGCAGTTCTTC. The rearrangement uses TRBV5-1 and TRBJ2-1, with 10 nucleotides matching TRBD1. Trimming at V came to 2 bases and at J to 2 bases, leaving 1 base not matched to a gene. This CDR3 is built from 15 residues. Looked up from germline, CDR1 is SGHRS and CDR2 is YFSETQ.

This chain uses TRBV28 with TRBJ2-5; the match to TRBD1 covers 7 bases. The germline V gene encodes CDR1 MDHEN and CDR2 SYDVKM. This CDR3 is built from 15 residues. V was clipped by 3 bases and J by 2 bases; unmatched bases: 6. CDR3 coding DNA: TGTGCCAGCAGTTTGGCTGGGGACAGTCAAGAGACCCAGTACTTC. Translation: CASSLAGDSQETQYF. Combining the CDR3 with reference TRBV28 and TRBJ2-5 gives the whole variable domain DVKVTQSSRYLVKRTGEKVFLECVQDMDHENMFWYRQDPGLGLRLIYFSYDVKMKEKGDIPEGYSVSREKKERFSLILESASTNQTSMYLCASSLAGDSQETQYFGPGTRLLVL.

This chain uses TRBV7-2 with TRBJ2-3; D may be TRBD2 (6 bases). This CDR3 has 17 amino acids. Trimming took 5 bases from V and 2 from J, leaving 20 bases between them. The germline V gene has CDR1 SGHTA and CDR2 FQGNSA. Here the CDR3 DNA reads TGTGCCAGCAGCCCCCCAGGTGGGGGGTTACCCACAGATACGCAGTATTTT. Encoded protein: CASSPPGGGLPTDTQYF. Filled out from reference TRBV7-2 and TRBJ2-3, the complete variable domain reads GAGVSQSPSNKVTEKGKDVELRCDPISGHTALYWYRQSLGQGLEFLIYFQGNSAPDKSGLPSDRFSAERTGGSVSTLTIQRTQQEDSAVYLCASSPPGGGLPTDTQYFGPGTRLTVL.

In its sample, this clone was seen a few times. The gene calls are TRBV5-4 and TRBJ2-5; 13 nucleotides line up with TRBD2. The CDR3 spans 16 residues. Germline CDR1 SGHNT, CDR2 YYREEE (reference sequence). J was trimmed by 5 bases and V by 3 bases; bases with no gene match: 7. In DNA form, the CDR3 reads TGTGCCAGCAGCTCAGGACTAGCGGGAGCTTTGGAGACCCAGTACTTC. Its translation: CASSSGLAGALETQYF.

This clone has only a few counts. The V gene is TRBV30, the J gene TRBJ2-2; tentatively, D is TRBD1 or TRBD2 (5 bases each). From germline, CDR1 is GTSNPN and CDR2 SVGIG (reference sequence). Trimming removed 0 bases from V and 12 bases from J, with 17 bases in between. The length of the CDR3 is 14 residues. In DNA, the CDR3 is TGTGCCTGGAGTGTACAAAGGGGAACGGGGCAGCTGTTTTTT. Protein sequence: CAWSVQRGTGQLFF.

This clone was seen a handful of times. J is TRBJ2-3 and V is TRBV7-9, with TRBD2 identical over 13 bases. The germline gives CDR1 SEHNR, CDR2 FQNEAQ (reference sequence). The CDR3 has 16 amino acids. Unmatched junction bases numbered 9, after V lost 5 bases and J lost 7 bases. CDR3 region: CASSRMTSGRRYTQYF. The CDR3 DNA reads as TGTGCCAGCAGCAGAATGACTAGCGGGAGGCGATATACGCAGTATTTT.